This T cell receptor beta chain originates from a study of shared clonotypes between healthy human individuals. After removal of 5 bases from V and 9 bases from J, the junction contained 10 bases not matched to a gene. Germline CDR1 SGHVS, CDR2 FQNEAQ. There are 15 residues in the CDR3. This clone occurred a few times. The repertoire was sequenced with immunoSEQ multiplex PCR; TCRdb's copy has only in-frame clones and lacks some. The profile shows fewer than 850,000 clones, less than 80% of them singletons. The source of this sequence is a woman in her thirties in good health. This chain connects TRBV7-8 to TRBJ2-3; 11 nucleotides agree with TRBD2. Sequencing used memory CD4+ T cells sorted from blood. Subset of the sample: CD45RA-negative fraction. This CDR3 is CASSPSGTSGGTQYF. The CDR3 DNA is TGTGCCAGCAGCCCCTCCGGGACTAGCGGCGGGACGCAGTATTTT.